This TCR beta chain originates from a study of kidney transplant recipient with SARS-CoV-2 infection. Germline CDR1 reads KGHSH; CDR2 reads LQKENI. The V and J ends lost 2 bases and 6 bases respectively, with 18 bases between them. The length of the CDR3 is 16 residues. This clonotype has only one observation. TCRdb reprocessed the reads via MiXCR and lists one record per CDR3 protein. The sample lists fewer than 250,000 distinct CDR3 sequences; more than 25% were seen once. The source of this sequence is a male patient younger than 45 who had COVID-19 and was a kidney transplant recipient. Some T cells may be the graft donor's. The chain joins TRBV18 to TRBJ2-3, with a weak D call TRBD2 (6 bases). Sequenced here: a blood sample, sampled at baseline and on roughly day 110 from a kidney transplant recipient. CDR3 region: CASSPSPGARADTQYF. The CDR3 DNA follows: TGTGCCAGCTCACCATCCCCGGGAGCTCGTGCGGATACGCAGTATTTT.